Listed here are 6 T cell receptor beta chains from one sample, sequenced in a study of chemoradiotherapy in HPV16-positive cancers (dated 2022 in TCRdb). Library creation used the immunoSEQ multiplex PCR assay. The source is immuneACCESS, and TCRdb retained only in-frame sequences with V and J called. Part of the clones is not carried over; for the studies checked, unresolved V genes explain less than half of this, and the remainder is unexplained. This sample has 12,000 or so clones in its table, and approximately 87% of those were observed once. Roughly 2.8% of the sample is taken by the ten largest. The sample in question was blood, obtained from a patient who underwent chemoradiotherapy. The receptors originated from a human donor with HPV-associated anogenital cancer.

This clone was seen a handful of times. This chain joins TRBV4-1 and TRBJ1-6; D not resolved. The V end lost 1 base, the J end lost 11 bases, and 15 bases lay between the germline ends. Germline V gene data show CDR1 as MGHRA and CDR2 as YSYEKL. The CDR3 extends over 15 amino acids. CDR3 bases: TGCGCCAGCAGCCAAGGATGGGGAGGATTTGCACCCCTCCACTTT. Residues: CASSQGWGGFAPLHF.

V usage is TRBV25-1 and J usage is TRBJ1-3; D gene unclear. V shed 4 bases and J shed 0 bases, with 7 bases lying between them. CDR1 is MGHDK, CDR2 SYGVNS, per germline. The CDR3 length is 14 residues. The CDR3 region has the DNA TGTGCCAGCAGTGCCTTGGGCTCTGGAAACACCATATATTTT. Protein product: CASSALGSGNTIYF.

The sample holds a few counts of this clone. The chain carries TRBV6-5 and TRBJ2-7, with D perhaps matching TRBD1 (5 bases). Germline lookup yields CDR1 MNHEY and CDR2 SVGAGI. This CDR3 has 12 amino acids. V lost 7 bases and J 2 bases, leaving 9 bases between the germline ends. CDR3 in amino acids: CASKDTTYEQYF. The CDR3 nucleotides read TGTGCCAGCAAGGACACAACCTACGAGCAGTACTTC.

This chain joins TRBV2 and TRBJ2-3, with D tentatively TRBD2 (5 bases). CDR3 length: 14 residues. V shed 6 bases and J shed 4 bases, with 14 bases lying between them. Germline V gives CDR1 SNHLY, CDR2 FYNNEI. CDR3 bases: TGTGCCAGCAGGGGCGGGCAGACGGCAGATACGCAGTATTTT. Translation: CASRGGQTADTQYF.

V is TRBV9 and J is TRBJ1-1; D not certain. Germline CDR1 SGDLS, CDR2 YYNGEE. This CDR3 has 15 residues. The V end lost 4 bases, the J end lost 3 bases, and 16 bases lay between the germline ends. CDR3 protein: CASSLGKGRDTEAFF. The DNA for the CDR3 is TGTGCCAGCAGCCTTGGGAAGGGTAGGGACACTGAAGCTTTCTTT.

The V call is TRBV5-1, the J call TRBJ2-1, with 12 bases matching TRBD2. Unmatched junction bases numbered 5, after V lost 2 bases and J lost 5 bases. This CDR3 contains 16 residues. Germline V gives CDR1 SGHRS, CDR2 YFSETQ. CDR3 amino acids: CASSLRLAGANNEQFF. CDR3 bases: TGCGCCAGCAGCTTACGACTAGCGGGGGCAAACAATGAGCAGTTCTTC.